The subject of this entry is one T cell receptor beta chain. The antigen is undetermined. The record originates from a study of CD8+ T cells in alopecia areata. Overall study results and limits: Administration of tofacitinib significantly diminished scalp clonality and expanded CD8+ clones within the top 100.

The sequencing template was cDNA reverse transcribed from extracted RNA. Assay used: immunoSEQ multiplex PCR; TCRdb lists only in-frame clones, some missing. Of around 97,000 clones in the sample, about nine tenths were seen once. Treatment of the sample: oral pan-JAK inhibitor, 5-10 mg twice daily. Samples from alopecia areata patients were lesional scalp punch biopsies and peripheral blood. The CDR3 runs 15 residues. The germline gives CDR1 SGHKS, CDR2 YYEKEE (reference sequence). The ends were cut back, 0 bases at V and 0 bases at J, with 10 bases in the middle. The chain has TRBV5-5 and TRBJ2-7; perhaps TRBD2 as D (6 bases). The specimen was CD8+ T cells sorted from blood, collected at week 34, from a patient treated with tofacitinib. The origin of this receptor is a human donor with alopecia areata. Written as DNA, the CDR3 is TGTGCCAGCAGCTTGGCGCAGGGACTCTCCTACGAGCAGTACTTC. This encodes CASSLAQGLSYEQYF.